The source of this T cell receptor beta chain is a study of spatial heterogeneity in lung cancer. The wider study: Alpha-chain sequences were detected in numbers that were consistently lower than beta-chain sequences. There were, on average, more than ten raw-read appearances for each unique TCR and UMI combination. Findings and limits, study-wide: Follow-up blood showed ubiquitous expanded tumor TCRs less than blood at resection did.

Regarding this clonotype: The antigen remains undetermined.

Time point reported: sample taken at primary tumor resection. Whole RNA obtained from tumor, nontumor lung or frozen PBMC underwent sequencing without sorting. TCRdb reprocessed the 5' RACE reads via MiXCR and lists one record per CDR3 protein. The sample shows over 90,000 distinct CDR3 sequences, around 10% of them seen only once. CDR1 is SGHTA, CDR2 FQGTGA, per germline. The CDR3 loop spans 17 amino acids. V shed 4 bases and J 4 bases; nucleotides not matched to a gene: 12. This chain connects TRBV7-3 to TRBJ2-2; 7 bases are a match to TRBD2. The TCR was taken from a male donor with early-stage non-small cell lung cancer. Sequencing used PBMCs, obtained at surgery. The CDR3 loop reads CASSSPRGGSSTGELFF. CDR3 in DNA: TGTGCCAGCAGCTCCCCGAGGGGCGGGAGCAGCACCGGGGAGCTGTTTTTT.